The present entry profiles one TCR beta chain with its context. Its target antigen remains unknown. There are no base qualities to consult, and no much larger clone falls within one base. V loses 7 bases of germline sequence and J loses 0 bases, and the interval between the two ends is 9 bases. The CDR3 goes from the cysteine to the phenylalanine over 13 residues. Only CDR3 DNA remains: 39 bases, in frame from the first base. The germline V gene sets CDR1 to MNHEY and CDR2 to SVGAGI. Whole blood was collected in K2EDTA tubes by collaborating institutions according to the institutions' own protocols. For TCRbeta analysis, collaborators shipped samples in one of three forms: frozen whole blood, isolated PBMCs, or DNA extracted from either of those sample types. TCRbeta CDR3 regions were amplified from genomic DNA by means of the immunoSEQ Assay, a bias-controlled multiplex PCR. As for the authors' bioinformatics: Nucleated cell counts per sample were estimated from amplification of reference gene primers within the assay. To quantify the absolute abundance of each unique TCRbeta CDR3 rearrangement, sequence reads were collapsed and filtered. For each sample, productive Simpson clonality was calculated as the square root of Simpson's diversity index over productive rearrangements. TCRdb stores this immuneACCESS table with in-frame sequences only. Part of the clones is absent; in the studies checked, under half of the shortfall reflects unresolved V genes, and no reason is known for the rest. V and J calls plus clone size are reproduced from that table; the DNA served to infer D and trimming. Within this sample are some 70,000 clones, with 85% to 90% of them counted one time only. The ten largest account for approximately 8% of the sample.

The sample belongs to a study of blood T cell repertoires in COVID-19 (dated by TCRdb to the early 2020s). About the full investigation: Samples covering the acute and convalescent phases of COVID-19 were provided by collaborators in the United States, Italy and Spain. Samples came from the ongoing ImmuneRACE study (first 160 participants) plus 1,254 subjects from 6 global collaborators. Deeply sampled blood TCRbeta repertoires from subjects exposed to, actively infected with, or recovered from COVID-19 were included in the dataset. The sample metadata nearly always contained a de-identified subject ID, COVID-19 status, age in years and sex. Where available, HLA class I and class II types were obtained from metadata supplied by the sample provider rather than from assay-based typing. A freely available public database, intended as a resource for researchers studying the immune response to SARS-CoV-2, is where the repertoires were released. The material from the prospective study consisted of cDNA or gDNA derived from T cells, B-cell-depleted T cells, or PBMCs. General study outcomes and caveats: How much clinical and demographic metadata was included differed by source and by participant, and the metadata was provided uncurated.

Sequenced: peripheral blood. The receptor chain draws on TRBV6-5 and TRBJ1-1; the D gene identity is not certain. This receptor was taken from a man between 45 and 60 years old with active COVID-19. The DNA sequence is TGTGCCAGCAACCGGGAGATGAACACTGAAGCTTTCTTT. This yields the protein CASNREMNTEAFF.